This entry lists 18 T cell receptor beta chains sequenced from one sample in a study of neurological immune-mediated disorders. Via MiXCR, TCRdb re-called the 5' RACE reads, giving one row per CDR3 protein. The sample includes tens of thousands of distinct CDR3 sequences, roughly an eighth of them seen just once. The time point: longitudinal time-point 1 (baseline). Material: PBMCs. The receptor set was obtained from a female donor with HTLV-1-associated myelopathy (HAM/TSP).

This clonotype was recorded at least ten times. The CDR3: CSARAGLSGYTF. The CDR3, as DNA: TGCAGTGCTAGGGCAGGGCTGTCCGGCTACACCTTC. The chain is built from TRBV20-1 and TRBJ1-2; D perhaps matches TRBD1 (5 bases). Germline V gives CDR1 DFQATT, CDR2 SNEGSKA (reference sequence). There are 12 residues in the CDR3. V lost 3 bases and J 8 bases, leaving 13 bases between the germline ends.

The V gene is TRBV7-9, the J gene TRBJ1-4, with unresolved D. This CDR3 has 15 amino acids. The V gene's germline CDR1 is SEHNR and CDR2 FQNEAQ (reference sequence). V shed 3 bases and J shed 0 bases, with 8 bases lying between them. In DNA form, the CDR3 reads TGTGCCAGCAGCTTTGGGAGAGCAACTAATGAAAAACTGTTTTTT. It translates to CASSFGRATNEKLFF.

This clonotype was seen many times. This sequence joins TRBV29-1 and TRBJ2-1; a weak D match, TRBD2 (6 bases). Germline CDR1 is SQVTM and CDR2 is ANQGSEA. The CDR3 runs 13 residues. V was cut by 4 bases and J by 7 bases, with 14 bases left in between. The CDR3 protein is CSVAGGVENEQFF. DNA for the CDR3: TGCAGCGTTGCCGGAGGGGTGGAAAATGAGCAGTTCTTC.

J is TRBJ2-1 and V is TRBV24-1; 9 bases are a match to TRBD1. The germline V gene has CDR1 KGHDR and CDR2 SFDVKD. V trimming: 4 bases; J trimming: 4 bases; junction bases outside the gene matches: 1. The CDR3 sequence is 14 residues long. The CDR3 DNA follows: TGTGCCACCAGTGAAGGGACAGGGTACAATGAGCAGTTCTTC. Translating it yields CATSEGTGYNEQFF.

This clonotype was detected ten times or more. A much larger clone is a single base away; this may be a read error. V usage is TRBV20-1 and J usage is TRBJ2-3; 9 bases map to TRBD2. The CDR3 is made up of 16 amino acids. The germline V gene encodes CDR1 DFQATT and CDR2 SNEGSKA (reference sequence). CDR3 residues: CSARGPAGGSTDTRYF. CDR3 DNA: TGCAGTGCTAGAGGCCCAGCGGGGGGAAGCACAGATACGCGGTATTTT.

This clonotype has a count of ten or more. J is TRBJ2-7 and V is TRBV5-1; TRBD2 is a possible D gene (5 bases). CDR1 is SGHRS, CDR2 YFSETQ, per germline. The CDR3 is 16 residues long. The V end was cut by 0 bases, the J end by 5 bases, with 18 bases between. The CDR3 region has the DNA TGCGCCAGCAGCTTGGCCACGGGAATCCCTCTGCACGAGCAGTACTTC. It is translated as CASSLATGIPLHEQYF.

This clonotype was counted a few times. The genes are TRBV5-1 and TRBJ2-7, with D perhaps matching TRBD1 (5 bases). The CDR3 contains 12 residues. The ends were cut back, 4 bases at V and 6 bases at J, with 11 bases in the middle. The germline CDR1 and CDR2 sequences are SGHRS and YFSETQ. The CDR3 sequence is CASSPDTGEQYF. The CDR3 DNA follows: TGCGCCAGCAGCCCGGACACAGGCGAGCAGTACTTC.

This clonotype occurred many times. V gene TRBV28 combines with J gene TRBJ1-4; weak D call: TRBD1 (5 bases). The length of the CDR3 is 16 residues. The ends were cut back, 6 bases at V and 0 bases at J, with 14 bases in the middle. CDR1 MDHEN and CDR2 SYDVKM come from the germline V gene. The CDR3 region has the DNA TGTGCCAGCAGCTCTTCGAGGGGTGCAACTAATGAAAAACTGTTTTTT. Its translation is CASSSSRGATNEKLFF.

The chain is built from TRBV5-1 and TRBJ2-1; D possibly uses TRBD1 or TRBD2 (5 bases each). The V and J ends lost 6 bases and 9 bases respectively, with 22 bases between them. Germline assignment: CDR1 SGHRS and CDR2 YFSETQ. The CDR3 spans 15 residues. The CDR3 DNA is TGCGCCAGCAATCCGGGACCGCTTCGGAGTAGTGAGCAGTTCTTC. Amino acids: CASNPGPLRSSEQFF.

This clonotype was detected many times. The genes are TRBV20-1 and TRBJ1-1; D perhaps matches TRBD1 (5 bases). Germline CDR1 is DFQATT and CDR2 is SNEGSKA (reference sequence). V shed 0 bases and J shed 3 bases, with 14 bases lying between them. CDR3 length: 15 amino acids. CDR3 in amino acids: CSARDWARGDTEAFF. CDR3 sequence (DNA): TGCAGTGCTAGAGATTGGGCCCGGGGGGACACTGAAGCTTTCTTT.

The chain is built from TRBV5-1 and TRBJ2-7; TRBD2 might be the D (6 bases). V was trimmed by 1 base and J by 2 bases, leaving 10 bases between them. This CDR3 is 14 amino acids long. Germline values: CDR1 SGHRS, CDR2 YFSETQ. CDR3 region: CASSLSGDPYEQYF. The CDR3, as DNA: TGCGCCAGCAGCTTGTCGGGGGACCCCTACGAGCAGTACTTC.

This clonotype was detected many times. The chain uses TRBV20-1 and TRBJ2-3; a possible D gene is TRBD2 (6 bases). This CDR3 is built from 13 residues. Trimming shortened V by 0 bases and J by 4 bases, and 8 bases separated the two germline ends. CDR1 DFQATT and CDR2 SNEGSKA come from the germline V gene (reference sequence). The CDR3 bases are TGCAGTGCTAGAGACCTAGCGTCAGATACGCAGTATTTT. It yields the protein CSARDLASDTQYF.

The table lists this clonotype with many counts. The chain couples TRBV5-1 to TRBJ1-5, with TRBD1 matching 10 bases. CDR3 size: 14 residues. CDR1 and CDR2 (germline): SGHRS, YFSETQ. J lost 6 bases, V lost 4 bases, and 4 bases had no gene match. The CDR3 DNA is TGCGCCAGCAGCCTGACAGGGGGCATTCAGCCCCAGCATTTT. It specifies CASSLTGGIQPQHF.

Ten or more counts support this clonotype. The chain is built from TRBV27 and TRBJ2-7; 7 nucleotides agree with TRBD1. Losses at the gene ends were 5 bases for V and 1 base for J; bases not matched to a gene: 2. The CDR3 contains 13 residues. Looked up from germline, CDR1 is MNHEY and CDR2 is SMNVEV (reference sequence). CDR3 DNA sequence: TGTGCCAGCAGTCTGACAGGGTCCTACGAGCAGTACTTC. Translation gives CASSLTGSYEQYF.

Ten or more counts support this clonotype. This chain connects TRBV6-2 or TRBV6-3 to TRBJ2-2, with no clear D. V was pared by 6 bases and J by 2 bases, with 13 bases between. The CDR3 totals 15 residues. The germline CDR1 and CDR2 sequences are MNHEY and SVGEGT. The CDR3 protein is CASSSGRINTGELFF. CDR3 coding DNA: TGTGCCAGCAGCTCCGGACGGATAAACACCGGGGAGCTGTTTTTT.

This clonotype came up many times. The rearrangement links TRBV15 to TRBJ2-7, with TRBD1 matching over 7 bases. V lost 4 bases, J lost 0 bases, and 3 bases stayed unmatched. Looked up from germline, CDR1 is LNHNV and CDR2 is YYDKDF (reference sequence). The CDR3 totals 14 residues. The DNA of the CDR3 is TGTGCCACCAGCACCCGGGACAGCTCCTACGAGCAGTACTTC. This codes for CATSTRDSSYEQYF.

Of note for this clonotype: This sequence may be a read error, since a much larger clone differs from it by one base. The chain has TRBV24-1 and TRBJ1-5; D is possibly TRBD1 (5 bases). Germline CDR1 KGHDR, CDR2 SFDVKD. This CDR3 spans 12 amino acids. CDR3 region: CATRLRDQPKHF. CDR3 DNA sequence: TGTGCCACCAGGCTGCGGGACCAGCCCAAGCATTTT.

This clonotype was seen many times. The gene calls are TRBV5-4 and TRBJ2-5; 8 bases agree with TRBD1. CDR1 and CDR2 from the germline V gene are SGHNT and YYREEE (reference sequence). With 4 bases clipped from V and 5 bases from J, the junction kept 4 bases outside the gene matches. The CDR3 length is 13 residues. The CDR3 protein is CASSRGQGETQYF. CDR3 nucleotide sequence: TGTGCCAGCAGCCGAGGACAGGGTGAGACCCAGTACTTC.